This entry describes one TCR beta chain. This entry comes from a study of T cells in tuberculosis. The CDR3 runs 13 residues. The V and J ends lost 7 bases and 2 bases respectively, with 12 bases between them. Per the germline V gene, CDR1 is SNHLY and CDR2 is FYNNEI. After thawing and overnight rest, PBMC were stained with GMM-loaded CD1B tetramer, viability dye and anti-CD3 for sorting. The lipid loaded on the CD1B tetramers was C32 glucose monomycolate from Rhodococcus equi. The protocol was immunoSEQ multiplex PCR, while the TCRdb copy is restricted to in-frame clones and leaves out a portion. Found here are more than 45,000 clones, around 90% of them singletons; the top ten hold about a fifth.

The source is an adult woman with latent tuberculosis. The V and J genes are TRBV2 and TRBJ2-7, with a tentative D call TRBD2 (5 bases). Sequencing used CD1b-GMM tetramer-negative cells sorted from PBMCs. CDR3 DNA: TGTGCCAGCACCCTCGGGAATACCTACGAGCAGTACTTC. Protein product: CASTLGNTYEQYF.